A selection of T cell receptor beta chains follows, all from one sample in a study of shared clonotypes between healthy human individuals. Profiled with immunoSEQ multiplex PCR; TCRdb holds only in-frame clones, not every one. The sample has around 940,000 clones; approximately 80% are singletons. Sequenced sample: memory CD4+ T cells sorted from blood. All receptors come from a man in his late teens or twenties in good health. Both conserved end residues are part of each CDR3. The order of the fields is J gene, CDR3 length, V gene, D gene, clone size, CDR3 DNA, CDR3 protein. A D gene is named only where the DNA matches it firmly. Clone sizes are given selectively: once, few, many, or a class where the clone is expanded.

TRBJ1-4	14	TRBV2	NA	few	TGTGCCAGCAGGGACTGGACAGCTAATGAAAAACTGTTTTTT	CASRDWTANEKLFF
TRBJ2-6	12	TRBV7-2	NA	NA	TGTGCCAGCCACTCTGGGGCCAACGTCCTGACTTTC	CASHSGANVLTF
TRBJ1-1	12	TRBV29-1	NA	few	TGCAGCGTTGTCCACATGAACACTGAAGCTTTCTTT	CSVVHMNTEAFF
TRBJ2-7	15	TRBV2	TRBD1	NA	TGTGCCAGCGCACAAGACAGGGCATCTACCTACGAGCAGTACTTC	CASAQDRASTYEQYF
TRBJ1-1	14	TRBV6-5	TRBD1	NA	TGTGCCAGCAGCCCCGGGACAGGGGCCCCTGAAGCTTTCTTT	CASSPGTGAPEAFF
TRBJ2-6	15	TRBV7-2	NA	few	TGTGCCAGCAGCTTAAGTCGCACTGGGGCCAACGTCCTGACTTTC	CASSLSRTGANVLTF
TRBJ2-3	15	TRBV28	NA	NA	TGTGCCAGCAGTTTAAGATCGGTGGGGGGCCTTACGCAGTATTTT	CASSLRSVGGLTQYF
TRBJ2-7	15	TRBV7-2	NA	NA	TGTGCCAGCAGCTCCCCCCCACGGAGCTCCTACGAGCAGTACTTC	CASSSPPRSSYEQYF
TRBJ2-5	12	TRBV2	TRBD1	NA	TGTGCCAGCACACCCACAGGGGTTACCCAGTACTTC	CASTPTGVTQYF
TRBJ1-1	12	TRBV6-6	NA	few	TGTGCCAGCGGGAAATTGGGGGATGAAGCTTTCTTT	CASGKLGDEAFF
TRBJ2-1	15	TRBV2	NA	NA	TGTGCCAGCACCTCAAACGGGGGTCTGTACAATGAGCAGTTCTTC	CASTSNGGLYNEQFF
TRBJ1-3	15	TRBV4-2	NA	NA	TGTGCCAGCAGCCAAAGGGATTCGGGCGGGCGCACCATATATTTT	CASSQRDSGGRTIYF
TRBJ2-1	16	TRBV6-4	NA	NA	TGTGCCAGCAGTGAAAGTGCGGGACAAGGGGGCTATGAGCAGTTCTTC	CASSESAGQGGYEQFF
TRBJ1-5	11	TRBV19	NA	few	TGTGCCAGTAGTACCTATGGGCCCCAGCATTTT	CASSTYGPQHF
TRBJ2-2	15	TRBV6-6	TRBD1	NA	TGTGCCAGCAGTCGGACAGGGGGGAACACCGGGGAGCTGTTTTTT	CASSRTGGNTGELFF
TRBJ1-6	15	TRBV28	NA	NA	TGTGCCAGCAGTTTAAGACAGACCTATAATTCACCCCTCCACTTT	CASSLRQTYNSPLHF
TRBJ1-1	15	TRBV15	TRBD1	NA	TGTGCCACCAGCAGAGATGGCAGGGGGGACACTGAAGCTTTCTTT	CATSRDGRGDTEAFF
TRBJ2-7	15	TRBV27	NA	NA	TGTGCCAGCAGTTTAGCCGGTATTCAGGGCTACGAGCAGTACTTC	CASSLAGIQGYEQYF
TRBJ2-7	13	TRBV18	NA	NA	TGTGCCAGCTCATCGGACGGCTCCTACGAGCAGTACTTC	CASSSDGSYEQYF
TRBJ2-7	14	TRBV2	NA	many	TGTGCCAGCAGTGGAAGCTACACTACCTACGAGCAGTACTTC	CASSGSYTTYEQYF
TRBJ1-1	14	TRBV30	NA	NA	TGTGCCTGGAGTAACAACAGGGTTTTGACTGAAGCTTTCTTT	CAWSNNRVLTEAFF
TRBJ1-2	12	TRBV7-2	NA	NA	TGTGCCAGCAGCTACGACGGCTATGGCTACACCTTC	CASSYDGYGYTF
TRBJ1-3	17	TRBV25-1	NA	few	TGTGCCAGCAGTGAATCGGGGCGGTCGTTCTCTGGAAACACCATATATTTT	CASSESGRSFSGNTIYF
TRBJ2-7	18	TRBV27	NA	NA	TGTGCCAGCAGTTTATTTCCCCCCACTGGCGTGAGGGCCTACGAGCAGTACTTC	CASSLFPPTGVRAYEQYF
TRBJ1-1	14	TRBV5-1	NA	NA	TGCGCCAGCAGCCTTGGACAGATGAACACTGAAGCTTTCTTT	CASSLGQMNTEAFF
TRBJ1-5	18	TRBV11-3	NA	NA	TGTGCCAGCAGCTTAGCCAACAGGGAGGGTAATAGCAATCAGCCCCAGCATTTT	CASSLANREGNSNQPQHF
TRBJ1-6	17	TRBV10-1	TRBD1	NA	TGCGCCAGCAGTGAGTCGGGACAGAGCTCCTATAATTCACCCCTCCACTTT	CASSESGQSSYNSPLHF
TRBJ2-1	15	TRBV5-1	NA	NA	TGCGCCAGCAGCCCTTTCGGCCTAGCCGACAATGAGCAGTTCTTC	CASSPFGLADNEQFF
TRBJ2-5	12	TRBV30	TRBD1	NA	TGTGCCTGGAGTGTACAGGGGGAGACCCAGTACTTC	CAWSVQGETQYF
TRBJ2-2	15	TRBV7-2	NA	NA	TGTGCCAGCAGCTTAGGGGGACAAAGTACCGGGGAGCTGTTTTTT	CASSLGGQSTGELFF
TRBJ2-7	14	TRBV5-4	NA	NA	TGTGCCAGCAGGCAGAGTGCGTATTCCTACGAGCAGTACTTC	CASRQSAYSYEQYF
TRBJ2-7	13	TRBV6-5	NA	NA	TGTGCCAGCAGCCCCGGCAGTTTCCACGAGCAGTACTTC	CASSPGSFHEQYF
TRBJ1-5	13	TRBV29-1	NA	once	TGCAGCGTTGGGGAGGGAGGAAGTCAGCCCCAGCATTTT	CSVGEGGSQPQHF